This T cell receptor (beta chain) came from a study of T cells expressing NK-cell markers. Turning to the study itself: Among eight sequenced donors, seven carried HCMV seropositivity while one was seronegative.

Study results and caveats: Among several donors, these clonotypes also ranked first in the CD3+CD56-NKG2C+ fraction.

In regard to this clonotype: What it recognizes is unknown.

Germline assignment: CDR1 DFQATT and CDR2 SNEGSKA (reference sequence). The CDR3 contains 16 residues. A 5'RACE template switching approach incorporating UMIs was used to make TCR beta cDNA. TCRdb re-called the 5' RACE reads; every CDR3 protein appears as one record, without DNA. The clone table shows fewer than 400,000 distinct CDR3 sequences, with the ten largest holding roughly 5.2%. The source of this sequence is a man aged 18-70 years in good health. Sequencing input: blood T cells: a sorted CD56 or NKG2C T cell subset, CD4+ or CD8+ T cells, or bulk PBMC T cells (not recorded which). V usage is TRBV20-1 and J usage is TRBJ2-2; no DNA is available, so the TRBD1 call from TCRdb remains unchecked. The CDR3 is CSARAGEQGDTGELFF.